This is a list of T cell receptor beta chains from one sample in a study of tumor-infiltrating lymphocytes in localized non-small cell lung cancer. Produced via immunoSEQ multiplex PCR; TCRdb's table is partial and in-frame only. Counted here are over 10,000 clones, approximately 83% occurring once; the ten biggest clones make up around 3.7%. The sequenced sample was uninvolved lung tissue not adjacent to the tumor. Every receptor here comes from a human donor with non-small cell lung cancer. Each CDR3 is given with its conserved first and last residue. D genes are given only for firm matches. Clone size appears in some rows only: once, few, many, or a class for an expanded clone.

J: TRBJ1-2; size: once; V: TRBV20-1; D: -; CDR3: CSARDLDRTIF; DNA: TGCAGTGCCAGGGACCTAGACCGGACGATCTTC
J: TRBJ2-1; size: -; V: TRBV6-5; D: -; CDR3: CASSPLGNEQFF; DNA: TGTGCCAGCAGCCCCCTGGGTAATGAGCAGTTCTTC
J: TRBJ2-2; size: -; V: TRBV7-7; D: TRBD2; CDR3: CASSPDIMAGGPDTGELFF; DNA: TGTGCTAGCAGCCCGGATATTATGGCGGGGGGGCCTGACACCGGGGAGCTGTTTTTT
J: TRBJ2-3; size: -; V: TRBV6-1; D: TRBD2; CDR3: CASSGTSGDLDTQYF; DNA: TGTGCCAGCAGTGGGACTAGCGGGGATCTGGATACGCAGTATTTT
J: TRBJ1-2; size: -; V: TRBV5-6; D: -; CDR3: CASSPRGRDGYTF; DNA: TGTGCCAGCAGCCCCCGGGGCCGGGATGGCTACACCTTC
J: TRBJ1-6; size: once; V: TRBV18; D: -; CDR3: CASSPQPIGRNSPLHF; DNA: TGTGCCAGCTCACCTCAGCCCATAGGTAGGAATTCACCCCTCCACTTT
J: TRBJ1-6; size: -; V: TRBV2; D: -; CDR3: CASIPDIGEYNSPLHF; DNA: TGTGCCAGCATACCGGATATAGGGGAATATAATTCACCCCTCCACTTT
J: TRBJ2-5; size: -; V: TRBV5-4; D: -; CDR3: CASSLEGVQETQYF; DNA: TGTGCCAGCAGCTTGGAGGGGGTTCAAGAGACCCAGTACTTC
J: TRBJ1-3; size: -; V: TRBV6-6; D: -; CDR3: CASTSGDLDGNTIYF; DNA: TGTGCCAGCACTTCAGGGGACCTTGATGGAAACACCATATATTTT
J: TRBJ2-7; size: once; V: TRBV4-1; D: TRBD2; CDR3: CASSQDPDRVLAGDRQNEQYF; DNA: TGCGCCAGCAGCCAAGATCCCGACCGGGTTCTAGCGGGAGACCGCCAGAACGAGCAGTACTTC
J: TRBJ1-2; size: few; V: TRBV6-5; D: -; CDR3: CATVRGPGYGYTF; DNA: TGTGCCACTGTACGGGGTCCCGGCTATGGCTACACCTTC
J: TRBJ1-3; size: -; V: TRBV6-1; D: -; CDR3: CASRHPESSGNTIYF; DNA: TGTGCCAGCAGACACCCTGAGAGCTCTGGAAACACCATATATTTT
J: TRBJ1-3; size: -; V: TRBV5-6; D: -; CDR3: CASSSPGGGNTIYF; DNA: TGTGCCAGCAGCTCACCCGGGGGTGGAAACACCATATATTTT
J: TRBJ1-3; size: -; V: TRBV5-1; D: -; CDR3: CASSQGTTGNTIYF; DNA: TGCGCCAGCAGTCAGGGGACAACTGGAAACACCATATATTTT
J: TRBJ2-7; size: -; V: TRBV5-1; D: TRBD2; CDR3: CASSLQREGPYEQYF; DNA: TGCGCCAGCAGCTTACAGCGGGAGGGCCCCTACGAGCAGTACTTC
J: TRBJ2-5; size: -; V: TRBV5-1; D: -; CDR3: CASSLDRETQYF; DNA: TGCGCCAGCAGCTTGGACAGGGAGACCCAGTACTTC
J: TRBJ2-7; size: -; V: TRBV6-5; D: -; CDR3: CASSSDHYEQYF; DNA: TGTGCCAGCAGTTCGGACCACTACGAGCAGTACTTC
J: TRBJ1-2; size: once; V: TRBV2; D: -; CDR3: CASSESGVNYGYTF; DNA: TGTGCCAGCAGTGAATCAGGGGTTAACTATGGCTACACCTTC
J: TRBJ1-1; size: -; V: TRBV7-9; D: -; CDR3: CASSLLSGGGTEAFF; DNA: TGTGCCAGCAGCTTACTGTCCGGGGGAGGAACTGAAGCTTTCTTT
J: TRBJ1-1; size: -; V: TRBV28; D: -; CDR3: CASMVTDYTEAFF; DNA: TGTGCCAGCATGGTAACCGACTACACTGAAGCTTTCTTT
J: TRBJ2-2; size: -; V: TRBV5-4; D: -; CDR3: CASSLSDVGPNTGELFF; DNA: TGTGCCAGCAGCTTGTCCGACGTGGGCCCGAACACCGGGGAGCTGTTTTTT
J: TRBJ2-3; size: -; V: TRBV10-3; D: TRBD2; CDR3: CAISPPGLAGMADTQYF; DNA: TGTGCCATCAGCCCTCCGGGACTAGCGGGAATGGCAGATACGCAGTATTTT
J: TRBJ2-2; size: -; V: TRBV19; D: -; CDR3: CASSILRPANTGELFF; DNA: TGTGCCAGTAGTATACTACGACCAGCGAACACCGGGGAGCTGTTTTTT
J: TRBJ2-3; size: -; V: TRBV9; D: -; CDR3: CASSVGRGKAVDTQYF; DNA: TGTGCCAGCAGCGTAGGTCGTGGGAAGGCGGTAGATACGCAGTATTTT
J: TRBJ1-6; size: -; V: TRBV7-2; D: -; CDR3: CASSLVEGRNSPLHF; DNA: TGTGCCAGCAGCTTAGTTGAGGGGAGGAATTCACCCCTCCACTTT
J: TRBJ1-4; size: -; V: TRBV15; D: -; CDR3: CATSREGRENEKLFF; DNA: TGTGCCACCAGCAGAGAAGGCAGGGAGAATGAAAAACTGTTTTTT
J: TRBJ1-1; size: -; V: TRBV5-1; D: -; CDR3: CASSLAWGMNTEAFF; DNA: TGCGCCAGCAGCTTGGCATGGGGGATGAACACTGAAGCTTTCTTT
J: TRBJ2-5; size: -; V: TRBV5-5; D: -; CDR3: CASSLVVNRQETQYF; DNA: TGTGCCAGCAGCTTGGTGGTTAACAGACAAGAGACCCAGTACTTC
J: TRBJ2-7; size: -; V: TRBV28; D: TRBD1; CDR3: CASSLGQSYEQYF; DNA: TGTGCCAGCAGTCTGGGACAGTCGTACGAGCAGTACTTC
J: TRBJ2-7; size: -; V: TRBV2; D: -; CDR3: CASTGSGRGSYEQYF; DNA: TGTGCCAGCACCGGCAGCGGACGGGGCTCCTACGAGCAGTACTTC
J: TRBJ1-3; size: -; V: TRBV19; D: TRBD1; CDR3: CASIQGSDSGNTIYF; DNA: TGTGCCAGTATACAGGGGTCGGACTCTGGAAACACCATATATTTT
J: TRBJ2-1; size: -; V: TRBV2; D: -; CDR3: CASGMTTYNEQFF; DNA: TGTGCCAGCGGCATGACTACCTACAATGAGCAGTTCTTC
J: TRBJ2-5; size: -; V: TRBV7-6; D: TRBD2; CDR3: CASSVTRGREGETQYF; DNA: TGTGCCAGCAGCGTTACGAGGGGGCGGGAGGGGGAGACCCAGTACTTC
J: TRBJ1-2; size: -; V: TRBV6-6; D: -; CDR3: CASSPDRLNYGYTF; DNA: TGTGCCAGCAGCCCCGACAGACTTAACTATGGCTACACCTTC
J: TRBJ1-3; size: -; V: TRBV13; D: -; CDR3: CASSLVAAGNTIYF; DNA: TGTGCCAGCAGCTTAGTGGCAGCTGGAAACACCATATATTTT
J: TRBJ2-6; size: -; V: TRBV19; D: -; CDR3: CASSIESPFGANVLTF; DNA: TGTGCCAGTAGTATAGAGAGTCCGTTTGGGGCCAACGTCCTGACTTTC
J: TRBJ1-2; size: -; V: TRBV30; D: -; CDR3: CAWSYNGYTF; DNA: TGTGCCTGGAGTTATAATGGCTACACCTTC